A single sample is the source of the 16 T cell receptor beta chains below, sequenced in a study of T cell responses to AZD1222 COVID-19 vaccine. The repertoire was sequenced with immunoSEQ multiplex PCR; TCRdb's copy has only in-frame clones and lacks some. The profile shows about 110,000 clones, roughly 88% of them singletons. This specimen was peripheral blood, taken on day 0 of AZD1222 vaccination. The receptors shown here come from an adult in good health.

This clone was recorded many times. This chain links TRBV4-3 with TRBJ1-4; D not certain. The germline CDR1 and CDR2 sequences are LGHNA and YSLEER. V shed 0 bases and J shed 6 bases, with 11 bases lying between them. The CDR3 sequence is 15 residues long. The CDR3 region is CASSQDGQTDEKLFF. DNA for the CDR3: TGCGCCAGCAGCCAAGATGGTCAGACGGATGAAAAACTGTTTTTT.

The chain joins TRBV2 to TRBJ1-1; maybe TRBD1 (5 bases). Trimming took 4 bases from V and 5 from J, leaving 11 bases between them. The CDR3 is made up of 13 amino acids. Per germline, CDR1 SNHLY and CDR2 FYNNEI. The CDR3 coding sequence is TGTGCCAGCAGTGTGGGGGGGGGTACTGAAGCTTTCTTT. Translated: CASSVGGGTEAFF.

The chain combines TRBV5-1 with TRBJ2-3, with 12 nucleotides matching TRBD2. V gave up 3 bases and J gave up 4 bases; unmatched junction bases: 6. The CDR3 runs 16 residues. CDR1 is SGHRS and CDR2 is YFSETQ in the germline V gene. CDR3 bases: TGCGCCAGCAGCTCTTTGACTAGCGGGAGCTCAGATACGCAGTATTTT. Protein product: CASSSLTSGSSDTQYF.

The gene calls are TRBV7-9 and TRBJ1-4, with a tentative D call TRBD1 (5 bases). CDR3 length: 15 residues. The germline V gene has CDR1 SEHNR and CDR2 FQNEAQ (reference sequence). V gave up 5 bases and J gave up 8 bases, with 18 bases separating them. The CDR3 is CASSLTQGGGEKLFF. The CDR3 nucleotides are TGTGCCAGCAGCCTCACCCAGGGAGGCGGGGAAAAACTGTTTTTT.

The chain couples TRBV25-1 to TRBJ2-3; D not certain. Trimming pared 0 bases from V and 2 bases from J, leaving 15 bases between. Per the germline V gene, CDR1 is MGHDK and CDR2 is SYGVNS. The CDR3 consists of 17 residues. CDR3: CASSEYQTTPYTDTQYF. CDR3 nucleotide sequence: TGTGCCAGCAGTGAATATCAAACTACCCCTTACACAGATACGCAGTATTTT.

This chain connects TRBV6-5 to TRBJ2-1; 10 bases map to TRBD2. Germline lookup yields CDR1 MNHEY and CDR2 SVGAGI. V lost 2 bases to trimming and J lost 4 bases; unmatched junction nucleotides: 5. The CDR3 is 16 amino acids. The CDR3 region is CASSYGSGRPYNEQFF. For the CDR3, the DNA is TGTGCCAGCAGTTACGGTAGCGGGAGGCCGTACAATGAGCAGTTCTTC.

In nucleotides, the CDR3 is TGTGCCAGCAGCTTAGTAGCAGGCGGTAATGAAAAACTGTTTTTT. Its translation is CASSLVAGGNEKLFF. This chain links TRBV7-9 with TRBJ1-4; the D is unclear. Germline V gene data show CDR1 as SEHNR and CDR2 as FQNEAQ (reference sequence). The germline V and J ends were trimmed by 1 base and 4 bases, with 10 bases remaining between them. This CDR3 region has 15 residues. Full variable domain (remainder filled in from reference TRBV7-9 and TRBJ1-4): DTGVSQNPRHKITKRGQNVTFRCDPISEHNRLYWYRQTLGQGPEFLTYFQNEAQLEKSRLLSDRFSAERPKGSFSTLEIQRTEQGDSAMYLCASSLVAGGNEKLFFGSGTQLSVL.

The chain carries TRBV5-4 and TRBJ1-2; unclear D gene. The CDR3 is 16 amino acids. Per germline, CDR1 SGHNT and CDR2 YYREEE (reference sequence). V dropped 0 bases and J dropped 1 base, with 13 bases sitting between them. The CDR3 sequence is CASSLGPLQLNYGYTF. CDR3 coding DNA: TGTGCCAGCAGCTTGGGCCCCCTACAACTTAACTATGGCTACACCTTC. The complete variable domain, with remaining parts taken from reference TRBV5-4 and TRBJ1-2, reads ETGVTQSPTHLIKTRGQQVTLRCSSQSGHNTVSWYQQALGQGPQFIFQYYREEENGRGNFPPRFSGLQFPNYSSELNVNALELDDSALYLCASSLGPLQLNYGYTFGSGTRLTVV.

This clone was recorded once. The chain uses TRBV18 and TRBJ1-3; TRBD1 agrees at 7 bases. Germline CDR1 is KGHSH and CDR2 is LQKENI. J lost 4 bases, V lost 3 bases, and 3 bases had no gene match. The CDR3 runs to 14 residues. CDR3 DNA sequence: TGTGCCAGCTCACCCGACAGGGTGGGAAACACCATATATTTT. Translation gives CASSPDRVGNTIYF.

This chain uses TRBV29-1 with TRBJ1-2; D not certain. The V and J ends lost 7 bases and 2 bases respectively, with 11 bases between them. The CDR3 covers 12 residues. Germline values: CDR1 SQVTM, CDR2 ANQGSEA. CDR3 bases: TGCAGCGGGTCCTCCACGAACTATGGCTACACCTTC. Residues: CSGSSTNYGYTF. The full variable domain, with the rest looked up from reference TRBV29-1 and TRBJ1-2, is SAVISQKPSRDICQRGTSLTIQCQVDSQVTMMFWYRQQPGQSLTLIATANQGSEATYESGFVIDKFPISRPNLTFSTLTVSNMSPEDSSIYLCSGSSTNYGYTFGSGTRLTVV.

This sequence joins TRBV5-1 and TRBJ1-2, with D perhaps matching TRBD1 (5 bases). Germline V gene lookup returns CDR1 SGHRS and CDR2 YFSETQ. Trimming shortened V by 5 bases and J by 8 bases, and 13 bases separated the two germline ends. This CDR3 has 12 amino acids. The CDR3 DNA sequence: TGCGCCAGCAGTAAATGGGACGCGGGCTACACCTTC. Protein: CASSKWDAGYTF.

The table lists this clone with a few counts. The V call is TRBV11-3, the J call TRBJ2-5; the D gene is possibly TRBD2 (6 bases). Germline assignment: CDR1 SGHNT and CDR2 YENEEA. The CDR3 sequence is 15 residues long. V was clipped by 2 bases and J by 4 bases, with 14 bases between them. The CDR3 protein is CASSLWRAEGETQYF. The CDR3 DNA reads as TGTGCCAGCAGCTTATGGAGGGCGGAGGGAGAGACCCAGTACTTC.

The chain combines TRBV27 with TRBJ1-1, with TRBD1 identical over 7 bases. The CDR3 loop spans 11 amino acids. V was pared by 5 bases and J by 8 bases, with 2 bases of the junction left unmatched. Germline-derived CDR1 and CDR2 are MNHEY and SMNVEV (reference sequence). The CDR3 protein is CASSQGQEAFF. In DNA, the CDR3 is TGTGCCAGCAGTCAGGGACAGGAAGCTTTCTTT.

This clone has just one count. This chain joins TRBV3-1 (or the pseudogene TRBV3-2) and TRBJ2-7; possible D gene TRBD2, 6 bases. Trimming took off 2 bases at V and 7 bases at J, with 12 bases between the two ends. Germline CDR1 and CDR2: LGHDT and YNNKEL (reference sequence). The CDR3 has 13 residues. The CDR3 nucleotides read TGTGCCAGCAGCCAACGGGGGATTAATGAGCAGTACTTC. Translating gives CASSQRGINEQYF.

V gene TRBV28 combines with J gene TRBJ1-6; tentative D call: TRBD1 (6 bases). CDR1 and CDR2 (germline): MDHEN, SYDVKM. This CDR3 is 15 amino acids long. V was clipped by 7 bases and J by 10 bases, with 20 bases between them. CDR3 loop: CASKKQGSLSSPLHF. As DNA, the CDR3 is TGTGCCAGCAAAAAACAGGGCTCTCTTAGCTCACCCCTCCACTTT.

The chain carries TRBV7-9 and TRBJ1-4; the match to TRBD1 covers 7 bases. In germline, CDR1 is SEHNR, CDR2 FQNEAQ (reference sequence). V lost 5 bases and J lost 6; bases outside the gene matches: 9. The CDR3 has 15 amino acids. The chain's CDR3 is CASSLLRGLDEKLFF. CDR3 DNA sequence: TGTGCCAGCAGCCTGTTGAGGGGGCTAGATGAAAAACTGTTTTTT.